This TCR beta chain was documented in a study of OX40 agonist ivuxolimab in advanced cancers. Study at large: In three patients, partial responses were observed, one with hepatocellular carcinoma and two with cutaneous melanoma. Findings of the study overall: CD8+ T cells were the subset that, on average, had more expanded clones than CD4+. Among the lowest levels of clonal expansion were found in partial responders at 0.1-3.0 mg/kg. Clonal expansion from baseline to week 6 occurred in both CD4+ and CD8+ T cells.

Data came from immunoSEQ multiplex PCR; TCRdb stores just in-frame clones and leaves some out. The sample contains about 70,000 clones, around 80% of which appear only once. A single count supports this clone. Its specificity is unknown. The V and J ends lost 5 bases and 5 bases, in that order; junction bases with no gene match: 6. Germline V lookup: CDR1 MNHNS, CDR2 SASEGT. The CDR3 extends over 14 amino acids. The sequenced sample was CD4+ or CD8+ T cells sorted from blood, obtained in a trial of the OX40 agonist ivuxolimab. The clonotype was recovered from an adult with an advanced solid tumor such as melanoma, head and neck, liver or kidney cancer. The rearrangement uses TRBV6-1 and TRBJ1-5, with 7 bases that match TRBD1. CDR3: CASSSRGGDQPQHF. The CDR3 coding sequence is TGTGCCAGCAGTAGCAGGGGGGGGGATCAGCCCCAGCATTTT.